Listed here are 27 T cell receptor beta chains from one sample, sequenced in a study of human T cells and chemical hapten exposure. Treatment meaning: therapeutic diphenylcyclopropenone sensitization with weekly scalp DPC. Unique molecular identifiers were attached to individual cDNA molecules during library preparation. TCRdb analysed the reads with MiXCR anew, one entry per CDR3 protein. The table shows about 4,000 distinct CDR3 sequences, with 45% to 50% occurring only once. This specimen consisted of whole blood, obtained before DPC sensitization or 2, 6, or about 24 weeks after (not recorded which). The origin of the receptors is an adult with alopecia areata. Some clones in this sample may be carry-over from other donors' samples. This table probably holds off-target reads from a library built for another chain.

The V and J genes are TRBV6-2 or TRBV6-3 and TRBJ2-4; tentative D call: TRBD2 (5 bases). Trimming stripped 2 bases from V and 1 base from J, with 18 bases between. The length of the CDR3 is 18 residues. From germline, CDR1 is MNHEY and CDR2 SVGEGT. Written as DNA, the CDR3 is TGTGCCAGCAGTTACGATGAACCCGGGATATTTGCCAAAAACATTCAGTACTTC. Protein sequence: CASSYDEPGIFAKNIQYF.

The genes are TRBV7-9 and TRBJ2-5; D may be TRBD1 or TRBD2 (5 bases each). Trimming removed 5 bases at V and 7 bases at J, with 20 bases between. Germline V CDR1 and CDR2: SEHNR, FQNEAQ (reference sequence). The CDR3 runs 15 residues. The CDR3 is CASSSPGRTKLTQYF. In nucleotides, the CDR3 is TGTGCCAGCAGCAGCCCGGGGCGTACAAAGTTGACCCAGTACTTC.

The genes are TRBV6-5 and TRBJ2-5, with D perhaps assigned TRBD1 or TRBD2 (6 bases each). CDR1 and CDR2 (germline): MNHEY, SVGAGI. Deletions cut 0 bases from V and 4 bases from J, with 12 bases between. This CDR3 spans 15 amino acids. CDR3 DNA sequence: TGTGCCAGCAGTTACTCGACGGGGGCGGTAGAGACCCAGTACTTC. It encodes CASSYSTGAVETQYF.

The V and J genes are TRBV11-2 and TRBJ2-3; the match to TRBD1 covers 7 bases. The germline gives CDR1 SGHAT, CDR2 FQNNGV. The J segment lost 0 bases and the V segment lost 7 bases, leaving 7 bases of the junction unmatched. The CDR3 extends over 15 amino acids. The CDR3 DNA follows: TGTGCCAGCACCGTGGGACAGCAGAGCACAGATACGCAGTATTTT. It translates to CASTVGQQSTDTQYF.

This clonotype appeared a few times. In DNA form, the CDR3 reads TGTGCCAGCTCAGCTCCGGACGGGTCCTACGAGCAGTACTTC. This translates into CASSAPDGSYEQYF. This sequence joins TRBV18 and TRBJ2-7; D remains ambiguous. CDR3 length: 14 residues. Per germline, CDR1 KGHSH and CDR2 LQKENI. The V end lost 5 bases, the J end lost 1 base, and 12 bases lay between the germline ends.

The V call is TRBV5-5, the J call TRBJ2-3, with 9 positions matching TRBD2. V was pared by 4 bases and J by 2 bases, with 11 bases of the junction left unmatched. The CDR3 has 17 amino acids. The germline gives CDR1 SGHKS, CDR2 YYEKEE (reference sequence). CDR3 sequence (DNA): TGTGCCAGCAGCGCAAGACTAGCGGAGGTTGTCACAGATACGCAGTATTTT. Translating it yields CASSARLAEVVTDTQYF. Together with reference TRBV5-5 and TRBJ2-3, the CDR3 gives the full variable domain: DAGVTQSPTHLIKTRGQQVTLRCSPISGHKSVSWYQQVLGQGPQFIFQYYEKEERGRGNFPDRFSARQFPNYSSELNVNALLLGDSALYLCASSARLAEVVTDTQYFGPGTRLTVL.

The rearrangement uses TRBV7-2 and TRBJ2-7, with a possible D match to TRBD2 (6 bases). V was cut by 7 bases and J by 3 bases, with 16 bases left in between. Per the germline V gene, CDR1 is SGHTA and CDR2 is FQGNSA. CDR3 length equals 14 residues. CDR3 loop: CASTPGSGYYEQYF. The CDR3 nucleotides read TGTGCCAGCACCCCGGGGAGCGGGTACTACGAGCAGTACTTC. Complete variable domain (other parts from reference TRBV7-2 and TRBJ2-7): GAGVSQSPSNKVTEKGKDVELRCDPISGHTALYWYRQSLGQGLEFLIYFQGNSAPDKSGLPSDRFSAERTGGSVSTLTIQRTQQEDSAVYLCASTPGSGYYEQYFGPGTRLTVT.

V usage is TRBV20-1 and J usage is TRBJ1-5; D is perhaps TRBD1 (5 bases). V was clipped by 2 bases and J by 5 bases, with 10 bases between them. In germline, CDR1 is DFQATT, CDR2 SNEGSKA (reference sequence). The CDR3 contains 13 residues. CDR3 nucleotide sequence: TGCAGTGCTAGACCAGGGAGGGATCAGCCCCAGCATTTT. Translating it yields CSARPGRDQPQHF.

The count of this clonotype is one. V gene TRBV3-1 combines with J gene TRBJ2-7; no clear D gene. The V end was cut by 4 bases, the J end by 3 bases, with 13 bases between. The length of the CDR3 is 14 residues. CDR1 LGHDT and CDR2 YNNKEL come from the germline V gene (reference sequence). The DNA for the CDR3 is TGTGCCAGCAGCCCCTCCGCGGCGCACTACGAGCAGTACTTC. Protein product: CASSPSAAHYEQYF.

The chain has TRBV7-2 and TRBJ2-3, with TRBD2 identical over 9 bases. V lost 2 bases and J lost 6; bases outside the gene matches: 9. Germline loops: CDR1 SGHTA, CDR2 FQGNSA. This CDR3 is 16 amino acids long. CDR3 in DNA: TGTGCCAGCAGCTTATTCAGCGGGGGGCAAGGGGATACGCAGTATTTT. Translation: CASSLFSGGQGDTQYF.

This clonotype was counted a few times. The chain uses TRBV7-8 and TRBJ2-6; D unclear. Germline CDR1 SGHVS, CDR2 FQNEAQ. V dropped 5 bases and J dropped 0 bases, with 14 bases sitting between them. The CDR3 loop spans 17 amino acids. The CDR3 here is CASSPSNPYSGANVLTF. Written as DNA, the CDR3 is TGTGCCAGCAGCCCTTCGAACCCTTACTCTGGGGCCAACGTCCTGACTTTC. Full variable domain (remainder filled in from reference TRBV7-8 and TRBJ2-6): GAGVSQSPRYKVAKRGQDVALRCDPISGHVSLFWYQQALGQGPEFLTYFQNEAQLDKSGLPSDRFFAERPEGSVSTLKIQRTQQEDSAVYLCASSPSNPYSGANVLTFGAGSRLTVL.

The CDR3 DNA reads as TGTGCCAGCGGCGACAGGGGATCGTCCCAGTACTTC. It yields the protein CASGDRGSSQYF. V and J are TRBV27 and TRBJ2-5, with 8 bases fitting TRBD1. This CDR3 is built from 12 residues. Losses at the gene ends were 8 bases for V and 9 bases for J; bases not matched to a gene: 8. CDR1 is MNHEY and CDR2 is SMNVEV in the germline V gene (reference sequence).

The chain couples TRBV12-3 or TRBV12-4 to TRBJ2-3; D is ambiguous. Trimming removed 3 bases at V and 2 bases at J, with 9 bases between. The CDR3 totals 14 residues. The CDR3 DNA reads as TGTGCCAGCAGTTTTGAGGTTCTCACAGATACGCAGTATTTT. Amino acid sequence: CASSFEVLTDTQYF.

The rearrangement uses TRBV18 and TRBJ2-4; the match to TRBD1 covers 12 bases. V gave up 1 base and J gave up 1 base; unmatched junction bases: 8. The V gene's germline CDR1 is KGHSH and CDR2 LQKENI. CDR3 length: 19 amino acids. The CDR3 loop is CASSPRGTGGAAAKNIQYF. For the CDR3, the DNA is TGTGCCAGCTCACCACGAGGGACAGGGGGCGCGGCGGCCAAAAACATTCAGTACTTC.

The genes are TRBV6-4 and TRBJ2-3; D not certain. Germline CDR1 reads MRHNA; CDR2 reads SNTAGT. The V and J ends lost 5 bases and 8 bases respectively, with 14 bases between them. The length of the CDR3 is 13 residues. DNA for the CDR3: TGTGCCAGCAGTAAGGCGGAGAGAGGTACGCAGTATTTT. Translating gives CASSKAERGTQYF.

In this sample, this clonotype turned up a few times. This chain connects TRBV11-2 to TRBJ2-7; TRBD2 matches at 10 bases. CDR1 is SGHAT, CDR2 FQNNGV, per germline. This CDR3 is built from 15 residues. J gave up 5 bases and V 5 bases, and 9 bases lay outside the gene matches. CDR3 DNA sequence: TGTGCCAGCAGCCCTGGGACTAGCGTAACCCACGAGCAGTACTTC. Translated: CASSPGTSVTHEQYF. Together with reference TRBV11-2 and TRBJ2-7, the CDR3 gives the full variable domain: EAGVAQSPRYKIIEKRQSVAFWCNPISGHATLYWYQQILGQGPKLLIQFQNNGVVDDSQLPKDRFSAERLKGVDSTLKIQPAKLEDSAVYLCASSPGTSVTHEQYFGPGTRLTVT.

CDR3 DNA sequence: TGCAGTGCTAGGGACCGGGTAAAGGGCTACACCTTC. This encodes CSARDRVKGYTF. The rearrangement links TRBV20-1 to TRBJ1-2; D is undetermined. V lost 3 bases and J lost 8, with 13 bases in between. The germline V gene has CDR1 DFQATT and CDR2 SNEGSKA (reference sequence). The CDR3 extends over 12 amino acids.

The J gene is TRBJ2-1, the V gene TRBV4-1; D not certain. This CDR3 has 18 amino acids. The V gene's germline CDR1 is MGHRA and CDR2 YSYEKL. Trimming took off 4 bases at V and 5 bases at J, with 24 bases between the two ends. DNA of the CDR3: TGCGCCAGCAGCCGCACCTCTGATCTAGTTGTTGGTCACAATGAGCAGTTCTTC. It encodes CASSRTSDLVVGHNEQFF.

The rearrangement uses TRBV11-3 and TRBJ2-1; D might be TRBD1 or TRBD2, each matching 5 bases. Between the trimmed V and J ends, which lost 5 bases and 1 base, there was a span of 18 bases. The CDR3 covers 17 residues. Germline lookup yields CDR1 SGHNT and CDR2 YENEEA. CDR3 sequence: CASSPPAGAPSYNEQFF. The CDR3 DNA reads TGTGCCAGCAGCCCCCCGGCCGGGGCTCCTTCCTACAATGAGCAGTTCTTC.

The V call is TRBV7-9, the J call TRBJ2-7; D remains unclear. The CDR3 is made up of 14 amino acids. V was clipped by 0 bases and J by 3 bases, with 9 bases between them. Germline lookup yields CDR1 SEHNR and CDR2 FQNEAQ (reference sequence). In DNA, the CDR3 is TGTGCCAGCAGCTTAGCGCACCTGGGCTACGAGCAGTACTTC. As protein: CASSLAHLGYEQYF.

There are a few counts of this clonotype. The genes are TRBV11-2 and TRBJ2-5; tentative D call: TRBD2 (6 bases). Deletions cut 3 bases from V and 2 bases from J, with 13 bases between. This CDR3 is built from 15 residues. CDR1 SGHAT and CDR2 FQNNGV come from the germline V gene. The CDR3 sequence is CASSFSGTGQETQYF. Here the CDR3 DNA reads TGTGCCAGCAGCTTTAGCGGCACCGGACAAGAGACCCAGTACTTC.

The V call is TRBV11-2, the J call TRBJ2-7, with D hard to call. Trimming cost V 5 bases and J 2 bases, with 10 bases left between them. Germline lookup yields CDR1 SGHAT and CDR2 FQNNGV. The CDR3 has 13 residues. In DNA, the CDR3 is TGTGCCAGCAGCCCCCTTCAGGCCTACGAGCAGTACTTC. Translated: CASSPLQAYEQYF.

The chain links TRBV12-3 or TRBV12-4 to TRBJ2-3; 8 bases match TRBD1. The CDR3 runs to 14 residues. Losses at the gene ends were 7 bases for V and 3 bases for J; bases not matched to a gene: 6. The CDR3 protein is CASIRTGLTDTQYF. CDR3 bases: TGTGCCAGCATCCGGACAGGGTTAACAGATACGCAGTATTTT.

V usage is TRBV9 and J usage is TRBJ2-7; D unclear. CDR1 is SGDLS, CDR2 YYNGEE, per germline. CDR3 length: 9 amino acids. The V end lost 6 bases, the J end lost 4 bases, and 2 bases lay between the germline ends. The CDR3 region is CASTYEQYF. Here the CDR3 DNA reads TGTGCCAGCACTTACGAGCAGTACTTC. The full variable domain, with the rest looked up from reference TRBV9 and TRBJ2-7, is DSGVTQTPKHLITATGQRVTLRCSPRSGDLSVYWYQQSLDQGLQFLIQYYNGEERAKGNILERFSAQQFPDLHSELNLSSLELGDSALYFCASTYEQYFGPGTRLTVT.

This clonotype came up a few times. The chain carries TRBV7-2 and TRBJ2-7, with 13 bases lining up with TRBD2. CDR3 length: 17 residues. With V trimmed by 5 bases and J by 7 bases, 14 bases remained unmatched. Germline CDR1 and CDR2: SGHTA and FQGNSA. In DNA, the CDR3 is TGTGCCAGCAGCCCGGGACGGAGAAGACTAGCGGGAGGAGAGCAGTACTTC. It yields the protein CASSPGRRRLAGGEQYF.

The CDR3 loop is CASSVVRQASTGELFF. In DNA form, the CDR3 reads TGTGCCAGCAGTGTCGTTAGACAGGCCTCCACCGGGGAGCTGTTTTTT. The rearrangement joins TRBV2 to TRBJ2-2, with D possibly TRBD1 on 6 matching bases. The germline V gene encodes CDR1 SNHLY and CDR2 FYNNEI. Trimming removed 4 bases at V and 4 bases at J, with 16 bases between. The CDR3 runs 16 residues.

V gene TRBV5-1 combines with J gene TRBJ2-5; D not resolved. The V gene's germline CDR1 is SGHRS and CDR2 YFSETQ. This CDR3 comprises 15 residues. The V end lost 0 bases, the J end lost 3 bases, and 12 bases lay between the germline ends. Here the CDR3 reads CASSLGLVKKETQYF. CDR3 bases: TGCGCCAGCAGCTTGGGACTGGTAAAAAAAGAGACCCAGTACTTC.